Below are 16 T cell receptor beta chains sequenced from a single sample in a study of T-cell reconstitution after alpha-beta-depleted transplantation in children. It was with unique molecular identifiers that the TCRbeta library was prepared. TCRdb reprocessed the PCR reads via MiXCR and lists one record per CDR3 protein. The sample has roughly 250,000 distinct CDR3 sequences; 8.2% are singletons. The sample here was PBMCs, mostly from graft donor cells, taken 180 days after TCRalphabeta/CD19-depleted stem cell transplant. All receptors come from a male patient aged 10 to 17 who had a stem cell transplant for acute lymphoblastic leukemia, so the T cells may come from the graft donor.

This clonotype was recorded at least ten times. The chain joins TRBV5-1 to TRBJ2-3, with a weak D call TRBD2 (5 bases). The V gene's germline CDR1 is SGHRS and CDR2 YFSETQ. Between the trimmed V and J ends, which lost 1 base and 5 bases, there was a span of 14 bases. CDR3 size: 15 residues. CDR3 sequence (DNA): TGCGCCAGCAGCTTGAACGCGGGTGGAGGAGATACGCAGTATTTT. It is translated as CASSLNAGGGDTQYF.

This clonotype was recorded at least ten times. V is TRBV9 and J is TRBJ2-6; the D gene is possibly TRBD1 (6 bases). This CDR3 is built from 18 residues. Between the trimmed V and J ends, which lost 4 bases and 2 bases, there was a span of 19 bases. Germline values: CDR1 SGDLS, CDR2 YYNGEE. The CDR3 coding sequence is TGTGCCAGCAGCAACCAGAGGGGGAAGTGGACTGGGGCCAACGTCCTGACTTTC. It is translated as CASSNQRGKWTGANVLTF.

This clonotype was seen repeatedly, ten times or more. The chain uses TRBV6-5 and TRBJ2-3; 8 bases align to TRBD1. Per germline, CDR1 MNHEY and CDR2 SVGAGI. The V and J ends lost 4 bases and 1 base, in that order; junction bases with no gene match: 10. This CDR3 comprises 17 residues. CDR3 residues: CASSLLPGGAGTDTQYF. CDR3 in DNA: TGTGCCAGCAGTTTACTACCAGGGGGCGCCGGCACAGATACGCAGTATTTT.

This clonotype was counted many times. This chain links TRBV20-1 with TRBJ2-7; either TRBD1 or TRBD2 may fit D (5 bases each). Germline-derived CDR1 and CDR2 are DFQATT and SNEGSKA (reference sequence). The CDR3 runs 15 residues. V lost 3 bases, J lost 4 bases, and 19 bases lay in between. The CDR3: CSASAGRISRYEQYF. As DNA, the CDR3 is TGCAGTGCTAGTGCAGGGAGAATTAGCCGTTACGAGCAGTACTTC.

Ten or more counts support this clonotype. The CDR3 spells CASSSPTSGGNNEQFF. Here the CDR3 DNA reads TGTGCCAGCAGCTCCCCGACTAGCGGGGGGAACAATGAGCAGTTCTTC. This chain connects TRBV12-3 or TRBV12-4 to TRBJ2-1; TRBD2 matches 13 bases. With 6 bases clipped from V and 5 bases from J, the junction kept 7 bases outside the gene matches. The CDR3 length is 16 residues.

This clonotype was counted many times. The chain combines TRBV12-3 or TRBV12-4 with TRBJ1-5; TRBD1 agrees at 8 bases. With 6 bases clipped from V and 7 bases from J, the junction kept 8 bases outside the gene matches. The CDR3 runs to 14 residues. The CDR3 protein is CASSQQAGGQPQHF. The CDR3 DNA follows: TGTGCCAGCAGCCAGCAGGCAGGGGGCCAGCCCCAGCATTTT.

This clonotype was recorded many times. The chain carries TRBV19 and TRBJ1-1; 8 bases are a match to TRBD1. V lost 3 bases to trimming and J lost 4 bases; unmatched junction nucleotides: 16. In germline, CDR1 is LNHDA, CDR2 SQIVND (reference sequence). This CDR3 has 18 residues. The CDR3 DNA reads as TGTGCCAGTAGTATCCCCTACGGGACAGGAACCAAAGTCACTGAAGCTTTCTTT. Translation: CASSIPYGTGTKVTEAFF.

There are many counts of this clonotype. One junction end disagrees with the germline gene, perhaps due to a read error. The V gene is TRBV13, the J gene TRBJ2-7; D tentatively reads TRBD1 or TRBD2 (6 bases each). CDR3 size: 15 residues. Germline CDR1 and CDR2: PRHDT and FYEKMQ (reference sequence). DNA for the CDR3: TGTGCCAGCAGCCTAGGTCGGGGGACAATCCACGAGCAGTACTTC. Translation: CASSLGRGTIHEQYF. Full variable domain (outside the CDR3, taken from reference TRBV13 and TRBJ2-7): AAGVIQSPRHLIKEKRETATLKCYPIPRHDTVYWYQQGPGQDPQFLISFYEKMQSDKGSIPDRFSAQQFSDYHSELNMSSLELGDSALYFCASSLGRGTIHEQYFGPGTRLTVT.

This clonotype was detected many times. J is TRBJ2-5 and V is TRBV28, with D possibly called TRBD1 or TRBD2 (5 bases each). V was cut by 2 bases and J by 5 bases, with 12 bases left in between. This CDR3 comprises 14 residues. CDR1 and CDR2 (germline): MDHEN, SYDVKM. CDR3 residues: CASSLAPWGETQYF. DNA of the CDR3: TGTGCCAGCAGTTTAGCGCCCTGGGGGGAGACCCAGTACTTC.

The chain recombines TRBV20-1 with TRBJ2-1; the match to TRBD2 covers 8 bases. The length of the CDR3 is 12 residues. Germline CDR1 and CDR2: DFQATT and SNEGSKA (reference sequence). This CDR3 is CRGRDAGGAQFF. CDR3 DNA sequence: TGCAGGGGTAGAGATGCCGGGGGGGCCCAGTTCTTC.

The rearrangement uses TRBV13 and TRBJ2-1; 10 bases agree with TRBD1. Germline V gives CDR1 PRHDT, CDR2 FYEKMQ (reference sequence). The CDR3 covers 18 residues. V shed 7 bases and J 6 bases; nucleotides not matched to a gene: 18. The CDR3 reads CASTPPDPRDRGFNEQFF. The CDR3 coding sequence is TGTGCCAGCACCCCGCCGGACCCACGGGACAGGGGCTTCAATGAGCAGTTCTTC.

This clonotype was recorded many times. DNA of the CDR3: TGTGCCAGCAGTCTCACCCCCGGGACTCCCCACACAGATACGCAGTATTTT. Protein sequence: CASSLTPGTPHTDTQYF. V is TRBV27 and J is TRBJ2-3; a weak D match, TRBD2 (6 bases). This CDR3 contains 17 residues. V shed 5 bases and J shed 2 bases, with 20 bases lying between them. Germline assignment: CDR1 MNHEY and CDR2 SMNVEV (reference sequence).

This clonotype was counted many times. This CDR3 is CATSDFWYTGELFF. CDR3 nucleotide sequence: TGTGCCACCAGTGATTTTTGGTACACCGGGGAGCTGTTTTTT. This chain connects TRBV24-1 to TRBJ2-2; D remains unclear. The V end lost 1 base, the J end lost 3 bases, and 5 bases lay between the germline ends. In germline, CDR1 is KGHDR, CDR2 SFDVKD. This CDR3 contains 14 residues.

This clonotype has at least ten counts. V gene TRBV7-9 combines with J gene TRBJ2-5, with TRBD2 identical over 10 bases. This CDR3 region has 15 residues. J lost 5 bases, V lost 5 bases, and 8 bases had no gene match. From germline, CDR1 is SEHNR and CDR2 FQNEAQ (reference sequence). CDR3 residues: CASSLSGGTRETQYF. CDR3 sequence (DNA): TGTGCCAGCAGCCTTAGCGGGGGGACCCGGGAGACCCAGTACTTC.

This clonotype was recorded at least ten times. V usage is TRBV9 and J usage is TRBJ2-7, with unresolved D. V was pared by 0 bases and J by 1 base, with 5 bases between. This CDR3 comprises 13 residues. Germline V gene sequence: CDR1 SGDLS, CDR2 YYNGEE. In nucleotides, the CDR3 is TGTGCCAGCAGCGTAGGGTCTTCCTACGAGCAGTACTTC. It yields the protein CASSVGSSYEQYF.

The table lists this clonotype with many counts. The rearrangement joins TRBV19 to TRBJ2-1; maybe TRBD1 (6 bases). The CDR3 is 12 amino acids. V was pared by 7 bases and J by 7 bases, with 11 bases between. Germline assignment: CDR1 LNHDA and CDR2 SQIVND (reference sequence). CDR3 amino acids: CASTRGTNEQFF. The CDR3 region has the DNA TGTGCCAGTACTAGGGGGACGAATGAGCAGTTCTTC. The whole variable domain, remainder taken from reference TRBV19 and TRBJ2-1, is DGGITQSPKYLFRKEGQNVTLSCEQNLNHDAMYWYRQDPGQGLRLIYYSQIVNDFQKGDIAEGYSVSREKKESFPLTVTSAQKNPTAFYLCASTRGTNEQFFGPGTRLTVL.